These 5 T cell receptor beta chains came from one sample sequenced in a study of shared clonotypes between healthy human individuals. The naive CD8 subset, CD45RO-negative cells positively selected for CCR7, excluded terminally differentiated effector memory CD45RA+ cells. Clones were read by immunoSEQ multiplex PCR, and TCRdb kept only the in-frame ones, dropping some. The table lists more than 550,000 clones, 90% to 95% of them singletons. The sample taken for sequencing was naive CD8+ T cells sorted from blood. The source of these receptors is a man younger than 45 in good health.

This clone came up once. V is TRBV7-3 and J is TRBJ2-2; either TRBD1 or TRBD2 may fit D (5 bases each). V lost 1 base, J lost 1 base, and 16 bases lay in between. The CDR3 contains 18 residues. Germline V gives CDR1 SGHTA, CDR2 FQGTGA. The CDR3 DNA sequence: TGTGCCAGCAGCTTAATGGGGGTTGTGGGCAAGAACACCGGGGAGCTGTTTTTT. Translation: CASSLMGVVGKNTGELFF.

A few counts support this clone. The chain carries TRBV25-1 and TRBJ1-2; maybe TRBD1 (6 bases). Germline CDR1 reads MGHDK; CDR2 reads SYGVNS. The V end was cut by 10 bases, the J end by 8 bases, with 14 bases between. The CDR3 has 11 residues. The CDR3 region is CATQRGGGYTF. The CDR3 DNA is TGTGCCACTCAGAGGGGGGGAGGCTACACCTTC.

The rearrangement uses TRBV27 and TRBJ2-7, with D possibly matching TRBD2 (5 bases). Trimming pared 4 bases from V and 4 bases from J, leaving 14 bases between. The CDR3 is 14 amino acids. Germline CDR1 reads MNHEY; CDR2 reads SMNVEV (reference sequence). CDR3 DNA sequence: TGTGCCAGCAGTTCCCCTTGGGGAGAGTACGAGCAGTACTTC. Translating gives CASSSPWGEYEQYF.

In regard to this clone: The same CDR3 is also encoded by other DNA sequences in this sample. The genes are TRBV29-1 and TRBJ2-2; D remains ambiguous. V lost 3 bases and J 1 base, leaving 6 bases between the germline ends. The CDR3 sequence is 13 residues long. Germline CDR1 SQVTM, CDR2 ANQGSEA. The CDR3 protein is CSVERQNTGELFF. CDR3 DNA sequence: TGCAGCGTTGAGCGGCAGAACACCGGGGAGCTGTTTTTT.

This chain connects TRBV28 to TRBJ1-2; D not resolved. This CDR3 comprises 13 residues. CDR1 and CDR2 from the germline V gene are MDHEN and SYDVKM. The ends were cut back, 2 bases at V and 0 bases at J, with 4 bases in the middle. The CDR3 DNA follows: TGTGCCAGCAGTTTACCAGCTAACTATGGCTACACCTTC. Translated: CASSLPANYGYTF.